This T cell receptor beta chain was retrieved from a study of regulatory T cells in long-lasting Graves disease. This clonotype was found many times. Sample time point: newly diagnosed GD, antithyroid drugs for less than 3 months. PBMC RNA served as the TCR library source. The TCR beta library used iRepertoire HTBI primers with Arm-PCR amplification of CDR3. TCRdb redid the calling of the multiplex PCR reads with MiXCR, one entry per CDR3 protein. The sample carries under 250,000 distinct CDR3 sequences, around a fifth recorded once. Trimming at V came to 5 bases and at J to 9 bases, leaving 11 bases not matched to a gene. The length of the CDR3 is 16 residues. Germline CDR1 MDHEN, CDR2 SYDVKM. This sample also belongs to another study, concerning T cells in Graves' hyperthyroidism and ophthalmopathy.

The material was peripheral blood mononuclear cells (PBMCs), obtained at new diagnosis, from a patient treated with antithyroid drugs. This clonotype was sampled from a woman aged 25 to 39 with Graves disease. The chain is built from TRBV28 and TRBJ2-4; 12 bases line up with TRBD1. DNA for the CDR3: TGTGCCAGCAGTCCCGCCCGGGACAGGGGGCAAAGCATTCAGTACTTC. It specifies CASSPARDRGQSIQYF.